Following are 31 T cell receptor beta chains from one sample sequenced in a study of blood T cell repertoires in COVID-19. Here immunoSEQ multiplex PCR was the method, and the copy in TCRdb shows in-frame clones only, minus some. The profile shows 150,000 or so clones, around 86% of them singletons. The sequenced sample was peripheral blood. All receptors derive from an elderly man with acute or convalescent COVID-19.

The chain links TRBV29-1 to TRBJ1-1; D not resolved. Trimming shortened V by 3 bases and J by 5 bases, and 10 bases separated the two germline ends. The CDR3 spans 12 residues. From germline, CDR1 is SQVTM and CDR2 ANQGSEA. The DNA of the CDR3 is TGCAGCGTTGAGGGAGTGGGAACTGAAGCTTTCTTT. This gives the protein CSVEGVGTEAFF.

Only a few counts were recorded for this clone. This chain joins TRBV11-2 and TRBJ2-7, with TRBD2 matching over 9 bases. The germline gives CDR1 SGHAT, CDR2 FQNNGV. This CDR3 spans 17 amino acids. Trimming removed 5 bases from V and 6 bases from J; junction bases left unmatched: 17. The CDR3 loop reads CASSTLAGTSIQGEQYF. CDR3 in DNA: TGTGCCAGCAGCACACTCGCCGGGACTAGCATTCAAGGCGAGCAGTACTTC.

V and J are TRBV18 and TRBJ1-1, with TRBD1 as a possible D gene (5 bases). The CDR3 spans 13 residues. CDR1 and CDR2 from the germline V gene are KGHSH and LQKENI. V was shortened by 5 bases and J by 1 base, with 8 bases between the two germline ends. Here the CDR3 reads CASSATENTEAFF. CDR3 coding DNA: TGTGCCAGCTCAGCGACAGAGAACACTGAAGCTTTCTTT.

The V call is TRBV4-1, the J call TRBJ2-1; 8 nucleotides match TRBD2. J was trimmed by 3 bases and V by 4 bases; bases with no gene match: 5. This CDR3 region has 15 residues. Germline CDR1 MGHRA, CDR2 YSYEKL. This chain's CDR3 is CASSRRTSRYNEQFF. The CDR3 DNA reads TGCGCCAGCAGCCGAAGGACTAGCCGCTACAATGAGCAGTTCTTC.

The chain's CDR3 is CASSQAGQGAPTDTQYF. The CDR3 DNA follows: TGTGCCAGCAGCCAAGCGGGTCAGGGGGCGCCCACAGATACGCAGTATTTT. The chain uses TRBV4-2 and TRBJ2-3; 8 bases align to TRBD1. Trimming took 1 base from V and 2 from J; bases not matched to a gene: 8. Germline-derived CDR1 and CDR2 are LGHNA and YNFKEQ. The CDR3 extends over 17 amino acids.

In the case of this clone: Other nucleotide sequences in the sample specify the same CDR3. The V call is TRBV6-1, the J call TRBJ2-5; 9 bases match TRBD1. The germline V gene encodes CDR1 MNHNS and CDR2 SASEGT. With 2 bases clipped from V and 5 bases from J, the junction kept 3 bases outside the gene matches. The CDR3 is made up of 14 amino acids. DNA of the CDR3: TGTGCCAGCAGTGAAACAGGGGGCAGGGAGACCCAGTACTTC. Translation: CASSETGGRETQYF.

The rearrangement uses TRBV29-1 and TRBJ1-1, with unresolved D. Trimming removed 0 bases at V and 0 bases at J, with 5 bases between. Germline assignment: CDR1 SQVTM and CDR2 ANQGSEA. The CDR3 has 13 amino acids. The CDR3 is CSVEEGVNTEAFF. The DNA for the CDR3 is TGCAGCGTTGAAGAGGGCGTGAACACTGAAGCTTTCTTT.

The chain uses TRBV18 and TRBJ1-1, with D unresolved. The V gene's germline CDR1 is KGHSH and CDR2 LQKENI. Trimming left V 2 bases short and J 5 bases short, with 9 bases between. CDR3 length: 13 amino acids. CDR3 sequence reads: CASSPVEATEAFF. The CDR3 bases are TGTGCCAGCTCACCAGTGGAGGCGACTGAAGCTTTCTTT.

Written as DNA, the CDR3 is TGTGCCAGCAGTAGCGGGGGGGCCGTTGAGACCCAGTACTTC. Its protein is CASSSGGAVETQYF. The V and J genes are TRBV2 and TRBJ2-5, with TRBD2 matching 10 bases. Germline assignment: CDR1 SNHLY and CDR2 FYNNEI. This CDR3 is built from 14 residues. V trimming: 5 bases; J trimming: 5 bases; junction bases outside the gene matches: 5. Full variable domain (missing parts from reference TRBV2 and TRBJ2-5): EPEVTQTPSHQVTQMGQEVILRCVPISNHLYFYWYRQILGQKVEFLVSFYNNEISEKSEIFDDQFSVERPDGSNFTLKIRSTKLEDSAMYFCASSSGGAVETQYFGPGTRLLVL.

The V and J genes are TRBV20-1 and TRBJ1-2; 7 bases line up with TRBD1. The V gene's germline CDR1 is DFQATT and CDR2 SNEGSKA (reference sequence). With V trimmed by 3 bases and J by 0 bases, 4 bases remained unmatched. The CDR3 is made up of 14 amino acids. CDR3 in amino acids: CSASRQGANYGYTF. CDR3 in DNA: TGCAGTGCTAGTAGACAGGGCGCTAACTATGGCTACACCTTC.

The J gene is TRBJ2-5, the V gene TRBV7-8; D possibly corresponds to TRBD1 (5 bases). The germline CDR1 and CDR2 sequences are SGHVS and FQNEAQ. The CDR3 covers 15 residues. The V and J ends lost 3 bases and 5 bases respectively, with 16 bases between them. CDR3 in amino acids: CASSFSGAGSETQYF. In DNA form, the CDR3 reads TGTGCCAGCAGCTTCTCTGGGGCAGGATCGGAGACCCAGTACTTC.

For the CDR3, the DNA is TGCGCCAGCAGCTTGGCCCAGGGGGGTGACTATGGCTACACCTTC. This encodes CASSLAQGGDYGYTF. This chain joins TRBV5-1 and TRBJ1-2; 7 bases fit TRBD1. The CDR3 is 15 amino acids. The germline V gene has CDR1 SGHRS and CDR2 YFSETQ. V lost 0 bases to trimming and J lost 3 bases; unmatched junction nucleotides: 5.

The CDR3: CASRHDSIADTQYF. The CDR3 bases are TGTGCCAGCAGGCATGATAGTATCGCAGATACGCAGTATTTT. The chain employs TRBV28 and TRBJ2-3; D gene uncertain. CDR1 MDHEN and CDR2 SYDVKM come from the germline V gene. The CDR3 extends over 14 amino acids. Trimming removed 6 bases from V and 4 bases from J, with 14 bases in between.

The CDR3 sequence is CASSLTGTVKTFMDIQYF. Here the CDR3 DNA reads TGTGCCAGCAGCTTAACAGGGACAGTCAAGACTTTTATGGACATTCAGTACTTC. J is TRBJ2-4 and V is TRBV7-3; 7 nucleotides agree with TRBD1. V trimming: 0 bases; J trimming: 8 bases; junction bases outside the gene matches: 16. The CDR3 is 18 residues long. CDR1 is SGHTA, CDR2 FQGTGA, per germline.

This chain links TRBV18 with TRBJ1-2, with D uncertain. Trimming removed 5 bases from V and 9 bases from J, with 16 bases in between. This CDR3 has 13 amino acids. Germline CDR1 is KGHSH and CDR2 is LQKENI. The DNA for the CDR3 is TGTGCCAGCTCATCCGAACCGCAGATGCGCTACACCTTC. Translation: CASSSEPQMRYTF.

This clone was recorded a few times. Other DNA sequences of this sample code for an identical CDR3. The chain links TRBV7-2 to TRBJ2-5; D is perhaps TRBD1 (7 bases). CDR3 length: 14 residues. Trimming pared 3 bases from V and 1 base from J, leaving 9 bases between. CDR1 SGHTA and CDR2 FQGNSA come from the germline V gene. CDR3 sequence (DNA): TGTGCCAGCAGCTTTCAGGGGGGCCAAGAGACCCAGTACTTC. Residues: CASSFQGGQETQYF.

The CDR3 reads CASSPQGRGYTF. The CDR3 bases are TGTGCCAGCAGCCCCCAGGGGCGAGGCTACACCTTC. The V gene is TRBV7-9, the J gene TRBJ1-2; D may be TRBD1 (6 bases). The CDR3 sequence is 12 residues long. CDR1 is SEHNR, CDR2 FQNEAQ, per germline (reference sequence). With 5 bases removed from V and 8 bases from J, the gap between germline ends came to 12 bases. Filled out from reference TRBV7-9 and TRBJ1-2, the complete variable domain reads DTGVSQNPRHKITKRGQNVTFRCDPISEHNRLYWYRQTLGQGPEFLTYFQNEAQLEKSRLLSDRFSAERPKGSFSTLEIQRTEQGDSAMYLCASSPQGRGYTFGSGTRLTVV.

J is TRBJ1-2 and V is TRBV5-1; no clear D. CDR3 length: 17 residues. Germline loops: CDR1 SGHRS, CDR2 YFSETQ. The V and J ends lost 4 bases and 5 bases respectively, with 24 bases between them. The CDR3 nucleotides are TGCGCCAGCAGCCGGTGGGGTAGGACCCTGGGCGGGTATGGCTACACCTTC. This encodes CASSRWGRTLGGYGYTF.

Notes on this clone: This specimen includes other DNA sequences encoding the same CDR3. CDR3 bases: TGCGCCAGCAGCACCCGACAGGGGCAAGAGACCCAGTACTTC. Translating gives CASSTRQGQETQYF. V is TRBV5-1 and J is TRBJ2-5; 8 nucleotides align to TRBD1. The CDR3 spans 14 residues. V lost 4 bases to trimming and J lost 2 bases; unmatched junction nucleotides: 4. Germline CDR1 reads SGHRS; CDR2 reads YFSETQ. The complete variable domain, with remaining parts taken from reference TRBV5-1 and TRBJ2-5, reads KAGVTQTPRYLIKTRGQQVTLSCSPISGHRSVSWYQQTPGQGLQFLFEYFSETQRNKGNFPGRFSGRQFSNSRSEMNVSTLELGDSALYLCASSTRQGQETQYFGPGTRLLVL.

The rearrangement links TRBV5-1 to TRBJ2-7, with 10 bases aligning to TRBD2. Germline-derived CDR1 and CDR2 are SGHRS and YFSETQ. The CDR3 has 14 residues. The V gene end was trimmed by 4 bases and the J gene end by 5 bases; junction bases not matched to a gene: 6. The CDR3 is CASSLSGGRNEQYF. CDR3 nucleotide sequence: TGCGCCAGCAGCCTTAGCGGGGGGAGGAACGAGCAGTACTTC.

The chain links TRBV28 to TRBJ2-4, with 7 bases identical to TRBD1. The trim removed 5 bases at V and 4 bases at J, leaving 8 bases unmatched. The CDR3 has 15 residues. From germline, CDR1 is MDHEN and CDR2 SYDVKM. The CDR3, as DNA: TGTGCCAGCAGTAGTTCCGGGACAGATAAAAACATTCAGTACTTC. Translating gives CASSSSGTDKNIQYF.

The V and J genes are TRBV7-9 and TRBJ1-3; tentatively, D is TRBD1 (6 bases). V lost 4 bases and J 0 bases, leaving 16 bases between the germline ends. This CDR3 region has 17 residues. Looked up from germline, CDR1 is SEHNR and CDR2 is FQNEAQ (reference sequence). CDR3 region: CASSSTWDTRSGNTIYF. DNA for the CDR3: TGTGCCAGCAGCTCAACCTGGGACACTCGCTCTGGAAACACCATATATTTT.

A single count supports this clone. The chain carries TRBV5-1 and TRBJ2-7, with D possibly matching TRBD1 (5 bases). Looked up from germline, CDR1 is SGHRS and CDR2 is YFSETQ. The V gene lost 1 base and the J gene lost 6 bases, with 17 bases spanning the gap. The CDR3 consists of 15 residues. DNA of the CDR3: TGCGCCAGCAGCTTGTCCGTGGCAGGGCCAGCCGAGCAGTACTTC. As protein: CASSLSVAGPAEQYF.

The V gene is TRBV7-9, the J gene TRBJ2-5; 11 bases line up with TRBD1. Germline CDR1 is SEHNR and CDR2 is FQNEAQ (reference sequence). CDR3 length equals 17 residues. V was pared by 5 bases and J by 10 bases, with 18 bases of the junction left unmatched. The CDR3 loop is CASSGPGQGEVGWGQYF. The CDR3 nucleotides read TGTGCCAGCAGCGGGCCGGGACAGGGGGAGGTCGGATGGGGCCAGTACTTC.

This clone appeared once. The chain has TRBV21-1 and TRBJ1-2; TRBD1, the D gene given by the table, was not confirmed from the DNA. TRBV21-1 is a known pseudogene. This CDR3 is built from 15 residues. The CDR3 DNA reads TGTGCCAGCAGCAAAGAAGGGGGTCGGGACTATGGCTACACCTTC. Translation gives CASSKEGGRDYGYTF.

The chain uses TRBV30 and TRBJ2-3; D might be TRBD1 (5 bases). CDR1 GTSNPN and CDR2 SVGIG come from the germline V gene (reference sequence). The CDR3 loop spans 15 amino acids. The V and J ends lost 4 bases and 2 bases respectively, with 16 bases between them. The CDR3 loop is CAWNLGLGDTDTQYF. The CDR3 DNA is TGTGCCTGGAATCTCGGGCTAGGGGACACAGATACGCAGTATTTT.

Only a few counts were recorded for this clone. The chain is built from TRBV18 and TRBJ2-1; the D gene is possibly TRBD1 (6 bases). V shed 2 bases and J shed 4 bases, with 15 bases lying between them. Germline V gene lookup returns CDR1 KGHSH and CDR2 LQKENI. The CDR3 sequence is 16 residues long. The CDR3 sequence is CASSPSSGQVYNEQFF. In DNA form, the CDR3 reads TGTGCCAGCTCACCATCGTCGGGACAAGTTTACAATGAGCAGTTCTTC. The full variable domain, rest sourced from reference TRBV18 and TRBJ2-1, is NAGVMQNPRHLVRRRGQEARLRCSPMKGHSHVYWYRQLPEEGLKFMVYLQKENIIDESGMPKERFSAEFPKEGPSILRIQQVVRGDSAAYFCASSPSSGQVYNEQFFGPGTRLTVL.

This clone is a singleton in its sample. V and J are TRBV12-3 or TRBV12-4 and TRBJ1-6; the D gene is possibly TRBD1 (5 bases). This CDR3 region has 12 residues. Trimming took 3 bases from V and 13 from J, leaving 10 bases between them. CDR3 residues: CASSFAGGPLHF. The CDR3 DNA follows: TGTGCCAGCAGTTTCGCGGGGGGGCCCCTCCACTTT.

The chain joins TRBV4-1 to TRBJ1-3, with TRBD1 identical over 9 bases. Germline lookup yields CDR1 MGHRA and CDR2 YSYEKL. The CDR3 is 16 residues long. The V and J ends lost 4 bases and 0 bases, in that order; junction bases with no gene match: 4. The CDR3 reads CASSRQDRGSGNTIYF. The CDR3 coding sequence is TGCGCCAGCAGCCGCCAGGACAGGGGCTCTGGAAACACCATATATTTT.

The V call is TRBV5-1, the J call TRBJ2-1; no reliable D call. The ends were cut back, 0 bases at V and 3 bases at J, with 4 bases in the middle. CDR3 length equals 13 residues. Per the germline V gene, CDR1 is SGHRS and CDR2 is YFSETQ. DNA of the CDR3: TGCGCCAGCAGCTTGGACAGCTACAATGAGCAGTTCTTC. This gives the protein CASSLDSYNEQFF.

This rearrangement joins TRBV18 to TRBJ2-1; the match to TRBD1 covers 7 bases. Germline V gene sequence: CDR1 KGHSH, CDR2 LQKENI. Unmatched junction bases numbered 2, after V lost 3 bases and J lost 3 bases. This CDR3 has 14 amino acids. CDR3: CASSPGTDYNEQFF. The CDR3 bases are TGTGCCAGCTCACCTGGGACAGACTACAATGAGCAGTTCTTC.